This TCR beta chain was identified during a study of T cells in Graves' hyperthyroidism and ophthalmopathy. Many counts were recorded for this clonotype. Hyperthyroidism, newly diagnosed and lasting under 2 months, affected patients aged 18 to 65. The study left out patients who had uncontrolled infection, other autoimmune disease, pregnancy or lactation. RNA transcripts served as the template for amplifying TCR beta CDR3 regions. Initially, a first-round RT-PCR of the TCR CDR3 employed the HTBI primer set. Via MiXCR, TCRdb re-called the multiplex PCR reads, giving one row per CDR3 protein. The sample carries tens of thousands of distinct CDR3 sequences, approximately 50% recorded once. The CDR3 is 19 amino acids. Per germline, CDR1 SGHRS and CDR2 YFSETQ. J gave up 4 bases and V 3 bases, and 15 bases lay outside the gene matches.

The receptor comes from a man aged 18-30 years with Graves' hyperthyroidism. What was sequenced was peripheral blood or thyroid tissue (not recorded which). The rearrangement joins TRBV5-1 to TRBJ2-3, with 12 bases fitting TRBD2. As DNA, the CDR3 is TGCGCCAGCAGCTCGGGGTCGTCTAGCGGGAGGGCCAGGTCAGATACGCAGTATTTT. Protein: CASSSGSSSGRARSDTQYF.